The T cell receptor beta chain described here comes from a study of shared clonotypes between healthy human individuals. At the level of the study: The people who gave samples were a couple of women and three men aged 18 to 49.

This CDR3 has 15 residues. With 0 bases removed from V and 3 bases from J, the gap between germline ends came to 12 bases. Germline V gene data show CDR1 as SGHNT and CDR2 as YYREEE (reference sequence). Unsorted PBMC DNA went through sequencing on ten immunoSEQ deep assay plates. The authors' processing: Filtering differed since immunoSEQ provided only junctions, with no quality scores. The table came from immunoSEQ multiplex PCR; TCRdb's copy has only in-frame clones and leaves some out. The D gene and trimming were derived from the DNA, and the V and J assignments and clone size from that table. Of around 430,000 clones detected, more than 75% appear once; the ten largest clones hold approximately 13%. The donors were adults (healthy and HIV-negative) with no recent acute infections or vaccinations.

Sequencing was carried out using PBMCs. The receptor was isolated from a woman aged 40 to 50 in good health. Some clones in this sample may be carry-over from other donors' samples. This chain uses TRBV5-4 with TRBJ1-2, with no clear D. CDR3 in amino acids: CASSLVAGDHYGYTF. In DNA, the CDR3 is TGTGCCAGCAGCTTGGTGGCTGGCGATCACTATGGCTACACCTTC.